This T cell receptor (beta chain) is from a study of CD8+ T cells in alopecia areata. Study-wide findings and caveats: Lesional scalp, notably in alopecia totalis/universalis, had clonality above that of normal scalp.

This clone was detected many times. Antigen specificity is unknown. Mouse gene names and germline throughout. Extraction and reverse transcription of RNA yielded cDNA as the sequencing template. The method was immunoSEQ multiplex PCR; TCRdb's version includes in-frame clones alone and lacks a portion of them. The sample presents more than 90,000 clones, none singletons. This sequence originates from a C3H/HeJ mouse with alopecia areata. These mice share the MHC haplotype H2-k. The sequenced sample was lesional skin.

CDR3 loop: CASRPDWGIYAEQFF. CDR3 DNA (partial): TGTGCCAGCAGGCCCGACTGGGGGATTTATGCT. The J gene is TRBJ2-1, the V gene TRBV13-3; 9 bases line up with TRBD2. The read is 4 residues too short to cover the CDR3 end, so that end is filled in from the germline J gene. The CDR3 covers 15 residues. The J segment lost 4 bases and the V segment lost 5 bases, leaving 7 bases of the junction unmatched. Germline V gene data show CDR1 as NNHDY and CDR2 as SYVADS.